This T cell receptor beta chain originates from a study of T cells in Graves' hyperthyroidism and ophthalmopathy. General study points: A model of 13 V-J pairs discriminated ophthalmopathy from stable hyperthyroidism. Most expanded thyroid clonotypes above 0.001 also appeared in blood.

Trimming took off 4 bases at V and 4 bases at J, with 17 bases between the two ends. Germline V gene sequence: CDR1 SGHAT, CDR2 FQNNGV. The CDR3 totals 15 residues. TCR beta CDR3 region amplification was performed from RNA transcripts. The TCR CDR3 first-round RT-PCR relied on the HTBI primer set. TCRdb analysed the multiplex PCR reads with MiXCR anew, one entry per CDR3 protein. The sample holds about 250,000 distinct CDR3 sequences, almost 25% seen once. On this clonotype itself: The antigen is unknown.

The sample consisted of blood. The chain has TRBV11-2 and TRBJ2-7, with D tentatively TRBD2 (5 bases). The sequence came from a woman aged 40 to 55 with Graves' ophthalmopathy. The CDR3 is CASSSSQDSFYEQYF. In DNA form, the CDR3 reads TGTGCCAGCAGCTCCAGCCAGGACTCGTTTTACGAGCAGTACTTC.